Below, 3 T cell receptor beta chains from the same sample are listed, as sequenced in a study of T cells in Graves' hyperthyroidism and ophthalmopathy (dated 2019 in TCRdb). The method was multiplex PCR. The sequencing machine was an Illumina HiSeq 2000. Amplification of TCR beta CDR3 regions was carried out from RNA transcripts. For the first round of RT-PCR on the TCR CDR3, the HTBI primer set was used together with the Qiagen OneStep RT-PCR kit. The public reads were run again by TCRdb, first through fastp at Q25 and then through MiXCR, and only productive beta chains were kept. Identical CDR3 proteins give one entry, which carries the most common genes and DNA. The sample has around 290,000 distinct CDR3 sequences on record, roughly 15% of them singletons. The ten largest clones add up to more than 7.5% of the sample. The sample taken for sequencing was blood. The receptors were sampled from a woman under 40 with Graves' hyperthyroidism that later progressed to Graves' ophthalmopathy.

Many counts were recorded for this clonotype. V and J are TRBV6-1 and TRBJ2-2; a possible D gene is TRBD2 (5 bases). This CDR3 comprises 13 residues. The V gene's germline CDR1 is MNHNS and CDR2 SASEGT. V was pared by 6 bases and J by 6 bases, with 11 bases between. CDR3 sequence (DNA): TGTGCCAGCAGGTGGACTGGCGCCGGGGAGCTGTTTTTT. Amino acids: CASRWTGAGELFF.

In this sample, this clonotype turned up many times. The chain joins TRBV6-2 or TRBV6-3 to TRBJ2-3, with D possibly TRBD2 on 5 matching bases. The length of the CDR3 is 16 residues. Per germline, CDR1 MNHEY and CDR2 SVGEGT. The V end was cut by 4 bases, the J end by 0 bases, with 14 bases between. The CDR3, as DNA: TGTGCCAGCAGTTGCGAGCGGATAACTAGCACAGATACGCAGTATTTT. Protein: CASSCERITSTDTQYF.

The CDR3 reads CASSYTGTSGGDTQYF. Here the CDR3 DNA reads TGTGCCAGCAGCTATACCGGGACTAGCGGGGGAGATACGCAGTATTTT. This chain uses TRBV7-6 with TRBJ2-3; the match to TRBD2 covers 14 bases. V shed 4 bases, J shed 5 bases, and the junction held 5 bases outside the gene matches. Germline V gives CDR1 SGHVS, CDR2 FNYEAQ. CDR3 length equals 16 residues.